This TCR beta chain was identified during a study of T cell repertoires in ileal Crohn's disease. About the research overall: Each sample's TCRB immunosequencing used roughly 500 nanograms of biopsy DNA.

The CDR3 spans 13 residues. CDR1 SGHDT and CDR2 YYEEEE come from the germline V gene. Trimming shortened V by 0 bases and J by 6 bases, and 9 bases separated the two germline ends. Time point specified: inflamed ileum from the surgical specimen. Comment on this clone: Its cognate antigen is unknown.

Study findings and constraints: Compared with non-smokers, active smokers at surgery showed more clonal expansions.

TCRdb's copy holds only in-frame clones and misses some; the assay was immunoSEQ multiplex PCR. The table shows about 8,000 clones, with 85% occurring only once. This rearrangement joins TRBV5-6 to TRBJ1-1; no firm D call. This TCR was recovered from an adult with Crohn's disease. Sample: ileal tissue. CDR3 bases: TGTGCCAGCAGCTTGGATTGGGGAGCTGAAGCTTTCTTT. The encoded protein is CASSLDWGAEAFF.